Following are 30 T cell receptor beta chains from one sample sequenced in a study of shared clonotypes between healthy human individuals. Here immunoSEQ multiplex PCR was the method, and the copy in TCRdb shows in-frame clones only, minus some. The profile shows about 2.2 million clones, about 93% of them singletons. CD8 cells classed as naive were CD45RO-negative and positively selected for CCR7, excluding terminally differentiated effector memory CD45RA+ cells. Material: naive CD8+ T cells from PBMCs. The receptor source for this set is a man between 18 and 35 years old in good health. Some clones in this sample may be carry-over from other donors' samples.

The chain joins TRBV28 to TRBJ1-1, with a possible D match to TRBD1 (6 bases). The germline V gene encodes CDR1 MDHEN and CDR2 SYDVKM. The CDR3 sequence is 13 residues long. With 4 bases removed from V and 4 bases from J, the gap between germline ends came to 10 bases. CDR3 loop: CASSYREVTEAFF. DNA for the CDR3: TGTGCCAGCAGTTACAGGGAGGTCACTGAAGCTTTCTTT.

For the CDR3, the DNA is TGTGCCAGCAGCCCCGGGACAGGGATAATCGAGCAGTACTTC. It encodes CASSPGTGIIEQYF. V and J are TRBV7-2 and TRBJ2-7, with 9 bases matching TRBD1. CDR1 and CDR2 from the germline V gene are SGHTA and FQGNSA. V was clipped by 5 bases and J by 6 bases; unmatched bases: 8. The CDR3 has 14 residues. The full variable domain, rest sourced from reference TRBV7-2 and TRBJ2-7, is GAGVSQSPSNKVTEKGKDVELRCDPISGHTALYWYRQSLGQGLEFLIYFQGNSAPDKSGLPSDRFSAERTGGSVSTLTIQRTQQEDSAVYLCASSPGTGIIEQYFGPGTRLTVT.

This chain joins TRBV29-1 and TRBJ1-3; D ambiguous. Deletions cut 6 bases from V and 0 bases from J, with 12 bases between. Looked up from germline, CDR1 is SQVTM and CDR2 is ANQGSEA. CDR3 length equals 14 residues. The DNA for the CDR3 is TGCAGCGTCGCTGACCGCCACTCTGGAAACACCATATATTTT. Translation: CSVADRHSGNTIYF. The full variable domain, in which reference TRBV29-1 and TRBJ1-3 provide the parts outside the CDR3, is SAVISQKPSRDICQRGTSLTIQCQVDSQVTMMFWYRQQPGQSLTLIATANQGSEATYESGFVIDKFPISRPNLTFSTLTVSNMSPEDSSIYLCSVADRHSGNTIYFGEGSWLTVV.

CDR3 residues: CAIRTGNYEQYF. CDR3 in DNA: TGTGCCATTCGGACAGGGAATTACGAGCAGTACTTC. The V call is TRBV6-1, the J call TRBJ2-7; 8 bases fit TRBD1. From germline, CDR1 is MNHNS and CDR2 SASEGT. CDR3 length equals 12 residues. The trim removed 10 bases at V and 4 bases at J, leaving 6 bases unmatched.

This chain links TRBV5-4 with TRBJ2-7, with no clear D. Germline V gives CDR1 SGHNT, CDR2 YYREEE (reference sequence). The CDR3 has 14 amino acids. V dropped 4 bases and J dropped 2 bases, with 13 bases sitting between them. CDR3 sequence: CASSPSLRTYEQYF. The CDR3 DNA reads as TGTGCCAGCAGCCCGTCCCTCAGGACCTACGAGCAGTACTTC.

CDR3 coding DNA: TGTGCCAGCAGCTTAACAATGCCTGGGAACGGCTACACCTTC. Encoded protein: CASSLTMPGNGYTF. The chain joins TRBV7-8 to TRBJ1-2; D gene unclear. Germline-derived CDR1 and CDR2 are SGHVS and FQNEAQ. The CDR3 has 14 amino acids. V lost 2 bases to trimming and J lost 8 bases, with 15 bases between them.

The chain carries TRBV21-1 and TRBJ2-7; the table gives TRBD1 as D, unverified against the DNA. TRBV21-1 is a pseudogene. The CDR3 spans 16 residues. The CDR3 loop is CASSKVVWGLSYEQYF. The DNA for the CDR3 is TGTGCCAGCAGCAAAGTGGTGTGGGGGCTTTCATACGAGCAGTACTTC.

V and J are TRBV19 and TRBJ2-5; 7 bases are a match to TRBD1. J was trimmed by 5 bases and V by 5 bases; bases with no gene match: 8. Germline V gives CDR1 LNHDA, CDR2 SQIVND (reference sequence). The CDR3 runs to 14 residues. The CDR3 DNA follows: TGTGCCAGTAGTTGGGGCAGGGGGACGGAGACCCAGTACTTC. The encoded protein is CASSWGRGTETQYF.

The chain joins TRBV7-2 to TRBJ1-2; perhaps TRBD1 as D (5 bases). Per germline, CDR1 SGHTA and CDR2 FQGNSA. Trimming removed 4 bases at V and 0 bases at J, with 18 bases between. The CDR3 contains 17 residues. The DNA of the CDR3 is TGTGCCAGCAGCTCGATCCAGACAGTCGTAGCTAACTATGGCTACACCTTC. This sequence encodes CASSSIQTVVANYGYTF.

The J gene is TRBJ1-6, the V gene TRBV5-6; D may be TRBD1 (5 bases). Looked up from germline, CDR1 is SGHDT and CDR2 is YYEEEE. CDR3 length: 15 residues. V lost 0 bases, J lost 6 bases, and 10 bases lay in between. The CDR3 DNA sequence: TGTGCCAGCAGCTTGGGGGGACGGCCTAATTCACCCCTCCACTTT. Translated: CASSLGGRPNSPLHF.

This chain joins TRBV13 and TRBJ1-1; 9 nucleotides agree with TRBD1. CDR1 and CDR2 from the germline V gene are PRHDT and FYEKMQ (reference sequence). The CDR3 runs to 16 residues. J was trimmed by 3 bases and V by 2 bases; bases with no gene match: 7. The CDR3 spells CASSLWGTGTYTEAFF. CDR3 coding DNA: TGTGCCAGCAGCTTATGGGGGACAGGGACCTACACTGAAGCTTTCTTT.

Details on this clone: This same CDR3 is encoded by further DNA sequences in the sample. V is TRBV5-1 and J is TRBJ2-1, with D maybe TRBD2 (5 bases). Germline V lookup: CDR1 SGHRS, CDR2 YFSETQ. Deletions cut 0 bases from V and 7 bases from J, with 5 bases between. CDR3 length: 12 residues. The CDR3 DNA reads TGCGCCAGCAGCTTGGGCGGGAATGAGCAGTTCTTC. This sequence encodes CASSLGGNEQFF.

The chain links TRBV6-4 to TRBJ2-3, with a weak D call TRBD2 (5 bases). Germline loops: CDR1 MRHNA, CDR2 SNTAGT. This CDR3 region has 16 residues. The germline V and J ends were trimmed by 6 bases and 5 bases, with 21 bases remaining between them. CDR3 coding DNA: TGTGCCAGCAGCCACCAGAGGGAGAGGAACTTAGATACGCAGTATTTT. This translates into CASSHQRERNLDTQYF.

This chain joins TRBV5-8 and TRBJ1-5; no firm D call. Between the trimmed V and J ends, which lost 1 base and 0 bases, there was a span of 5 bases. CDR3 length equals 14 residues. Germline V lookup: CDR1 SGHTS, CDR2 YDEGEE. The CDR3 region is CASSLRYSNQPQHF. The CDR3 DNA follows: TGTGCCAGCAGCTTGAGGTATAGCAATCAGCCCCAGCATTTT.

The V gene is TRBV29-1, the J gene TRBJ1-2; unclear D gene. The ends were cut back, 7 bases at V and 2 bases at J, with 8 bases in the middle. CDR3 length equals 11 residues. Germline V gives CDR1 SQVTM, CDR2 ANQGSEA. The CDR3 nucleotides read TGCAGCGGATGGGCAAACTATGGCTACACCTTC. Protein: CSGWANYGYTF.

This chain joins TRBV28 and TRBJ2-1, with a possible D match to TRBD2 (6 bases). V gave up 5 bases and J gave up 7 bases, with 18 bases separating them. The CDR3 is 15 amino acids. Germline V gene data show CDR1 as MDHEN and CDR2 as SYDVKM. In DNA form, the CDR3 reads TGTGCCAGCAGTCCCCTCGGGGGTATAGGGAATGAGCAGTTCTTC. This translates into CASSPLGGIGNEQFF.

This clone was detected a few times. Other DNA sequences in this specimen translate into the identical CDR3. The V call is TRBV20-1, the J call TRBJ1-2; 7 nucleotides agree with TRBD1. From germline, CDR1 is DFQATT and CDR2 SNEGSKA (reference sequence). Germline trimming cut 6 bases from V and 4 bases from J; bases unmatched to any gene: 2. There are 11 residues in the CDR3. The CDR3 DNA sequence: TGCAGTGCCCGGGACAGCTATGGCTACACCTTC. It translates to CSARDSYGYTF.

The V gene is TRBV4-3, the J gene TRBJ2-2, with 8 bases that match TRBD1. There are 15 residues in the CDR3. V shed 4 bases and J 3 bases; nucleotides not matched to a gene: 4. CDR1 and CDR2 (germline): LGHNA, YSLEER. The CDR3 reads CASSLQGAYTGELFF. In DNA, the CDR3 is TGCGCCAGCAGCCTTCAGGGGGCCTACACCGGGGAGCTGTTTTTT.

The chain carries TRBV7-2 and TRBJ1-1; D might be TRBD1 (5 bases). The CDR3 runs to 16 residues. The germline V and J ends were trimmed by 5 bases and 4 bases, with 20 bases remaining between them. CDR1 is SGHTA, CDR2 FQGNSA, per germline. CDR3 bases: TGTGCCAGCAGCCCAAAGGGCCTGGGACTAGCCACTGAAGCTTTCTTT. This encodes CASSPKGLGLATEAFF.

This clone came up a few times. The sample holds other DNA sequences that translate to the same CDR3. V and J are TRBV19 and TRBJ1-1; D remains ambiguous. The germline V and J ends were trimmed by 3 bases and 0 bases, with 5 bases remaining between them. Germline-derived CDR1 and CDR2 are LNHDA and SQIVND (reference sequence). CDR3 length: 13 residues. In DNA, the CDR3 is TGTGCCAGTAGTATCACAGTGAACACTGAAGCTTTCTTT. This sequence encodes CASSITVNTEAFF.

The chain is built from TRBV27 and TRBJ2-4, with D perhaps matching TRBD1 (5 bases). CDR1 and CDR2 (germline): MNHEY, SMNVEV (reference sequence). V was cut by 4 bases and J by 2 bases, with 9 bases left in between. This CDR3 is 14 amino acids long. CDR3 coding DNA: TGTGCCAGCAGTTCCAGGGTTTCCAAAAACATTCAGTACTTC. This translates into CASSSRVSKNIQYF.

A word on this clone: Other DNA sequences in this specimen translate into the identical CDR3. The V call is TRBV9, the J call TRBJ2-7, with a weak D call TRBD1 (6 bases). This CDR3 region has 14 residues. Germline lookup yields CDR1 SGDLS and CDR2 YYNGEE. V was shortened by 4 bases and J by 0 bases, with 11 bases between the two germline ends. For the CDR3, the DNA is TGTGCCAGCAGCCCCAGGGACACCTCCTACGAGCAGTACTTC. This encodes CASSPRDTSYEQYF.

The CDR3 spells CASSHGITQPQHF. The CDR3 nucleotides are TGCGCCAGCAGCCATGGTATAACGCAGCCCCAGCATTTT. The J gene is TRBJ1-5, the V gene TRBV4-1, with D unclear. Germline lookup yields CDR1 MGHRA and CDR2 YSYEKL. CDR3 size: 13 residues. The V end lost 3 bases, the J end lost 7 bases, and 10 bases lay between the germline ends.

The rearrangement joins TRBV30 to TRBJ1-2; D unclear. This CDR3 has 13 amino acids. Germline CDR1 GTSNPN, CDR2 SVGIG (reference sequence). V was shortened by 5 bases and J by 3 bases, with 13 bases between the two germline ends. In DNA form, the CDR3 reads TGTGCCTGGGGGATCGTGGGGTACTATGGCTACACCTTC. Residues: CAWGIVGYYGYTF.

The genes are TRBV15 and TRBJ1-1, with TRBD1 as a possible D gene (5 bases). V dropped 0 bases and J dropped 3 bases, with 11 bases sitting between them. There are 15 residues in the CDR3. The germline CDR1 and CDR2 sequences are LNHNV and YYDKDF (reference sequence). The CDR3 spells CATSRDGGPYTEAFF. CDR3 in DNA: TGTGCCACCAGCAGAGATGGGGGTCCTTACACTGAAGCTTTCTTT.

This clone has only one observation. The rearrangement links TRBV5-6 to TRBJ1-2; maybe TRBD1 (6 bases). V was shortened by 4 bases and J by 5 bases, with 21 bases between the two germline ends. CDR1 and CDR2 (germline): SGHDT, YYEEEE. There are 16 residues in the CDR3. CDR3 nucleotide sequence: TGTGCCAGCAGCCCGGAGGGGGACGCGGAATTTTATGGCTACACCTTC. It codes for CASSPEGDAEFYGYTF.

The chain is built from TRBV6-6 and TRBJ2-3; possibly TRBD2 for D (6 bases). The V gene's germline CDR1 is MNHNY and CDR2 SVGAGI (reference sequence). The CDR3 covers 13 residues. Trimming removed 7 bases at V and 4 bases at J, with 12 bases between. CDR3 protein: CASNGGWADTQYF. As DNA, the CDR3 is TGTGCCAGCAACGGGGGTTGGGCAGATACGCAGTATTTT.

CDR3 in amino acids: CAISADRAEQFF. The DNA for the CDR3 is TGTGCCATCAGTGCTGACAGGGCCGAGCAGTTCTTC. The rearrangement uses TRBV10-3 and TRBJ2-1; 7 positions agree with TRBD1. CDR1 and CDR2 (germline): ENHRY, SYGVKD. The V and J ends lost 4 bases and 10 bases, in that order; junction bases with no gene match: 4. The CDR3 totals 12 residues.

The chain couples TRBV19 to TRBJ1-2, with D perhaps TRBD1 (5 bases). The CDR3 is made up of 13 amino acids. The germline V gene encodes CDR1 LNHDA and CDR2 SQIVND (reference sequence). The ends were cut back, 3 bases at V and 4 bases at J, with 9 bases in the middle. As DNA, the CDR3 is TGTGCCAGTAGTATTCGACAGACCTATGGCTACACCTTC. As protein: CASSIRQTYGYTF. Based on the CDR3 plus reference TRBV19 and TRBJ1-2, the full variable domain is DGGITQSPKYLFRKEGQNVTLSCEQNLNHDAMYWYRQDPGQGLRLIYYSQIVNDFQKGDIAEGYSVSREKKESFPLTVTSAQKNPTAFYLCASSIRQTYGYTFGSGTRLTVV.

This chain uses TRBV5-4 with TRBJ2-3; weak D call: TRBD1 (8 bases). CDR3 length: 16 residues. Germline assignment: CDR1 SGHNT and CDR2 YYREEE (reference sequence). The germline V and J ends were trimmed by 4 bases and 0 bases, with 15 bases remaining between them. In nucleotides, the CDR3 is TGTGCCAGCAGCCGGGGGGCAGGGGGCAGCACAGATACGCAGTATTTT. This encodes CASSRGAGGSTDTQYF.